Listed below are T cell receptor beta chains from one sample, sequenced in a study of STAT5B mutations in CD4+ large granular lymphocyte leukemia. Sequencing was performed with immunoSEQ multiplex PCR; in TCRdb, only in-frame clones are kept and a portion is missing. There are some 35,000 clones in the sample; about 91% occur only once, and 0.97% lies in the top ten. Material: CD4+ T cells from blood buffy coats. Every receptor here comes from a human donor in good health. The CDR3 runs from the conserved cysteine through the conserved F or W. The order of the fields is V gene, J gene, clone size, D gene, CDR3 length, CDR3 DNA, CDR3 protein. The D gene is left open where the match is weak. Some rows have no size entry. The others give once, few or many, or a class for an expanded clone.

>TRBV5-5|TRBJ2-5|.|.|14
TGTGCCAGCAGCTTGGCCTTTCTGTTCGAGACCCAGTACTTC
CASSLAFLFETQYF
>TRBV4-1|TRBJ2-7|.|TRBD2|18
TGCGCCAGCAGCCACCCGGGACTAGCGGGAGAAGATAAGTACGAGCAGTACTTC
CASSHPGLAGEDKYEQYF
>TRBV28|TRBJ2-7|.|TRBD2|15
TGTGCCAGCAGCGCCGAGGGACTAGATGACTACGAGCAGTACTTC
CASSAEGLDDYEQYF
>TRBV7-2|TRBJ1-5|.|.|12
TGTGCCAGCAGCCTCCAGTCTCAGCCCCAGCATTTT
CASSLQSQPQHF
>TRBV5-6|TRBJ1-2|.|TRBD1|15
TGTGCCAGCAGCTTGGATATTCGGACAGGGAATGGCTACACCTTC
CASSLDIRTGNGYTF
>TRBV2|TRBJ1-3|.|TRBD1|14
TGTGCCAGCAGCGAAGGGGGACAGGGAAACACCATATATTTT
CASSEGGQGNTIYF
>TRBV29-1|TRBJ1-1|.|.|11
TGCAGCGTTGAGGACCGGGCTGAAGCTTTCTTT
CSVEDRAEAFF
>TRBV19|TRBJ2-3|.|TRBD2|18
TGTGCCAGTAGTATTTTAGGACGGGGGGGCCGCAGGGGAGATACGCAGTATTTT
CASSILGRGGRRGDTQYF
>TRBV4-1|TRBJ2-5|.|TRBD2|15
TGCGCCAGCAGCCAAGGCCTAGCGGGGGTGGGGACCCAGTACTTC
CASSQGLAGVGTQYF
>TRBV11-2|TRBJ2-7|.|.|14
TGTGCCAGCAGCTTAGACCTAGTCCCGCACGAGCAGTACTTC
CASSLDLVPHEQYF
>TRBV11-2|TRBJ2-1|.|.|15
TGTGCCAGCAGCTTAATGGGGAATCCCCTTAATGAGCAGTTCTTC
CASSLMGNPLNEQFF
>TRBV9|TRBJ2-3|.|.|16
TGTGCCAGCAGCGGTCCTGGGGAGCGCTCCACAGATACGCAGTATTTT
CASSGPGERSTDTQYF
>TRBV9|TRBJ1-2|.|TRBD1|15
TGTGCCAGCAGCGTAGGACGGGACAGTTACTATGGCTACACCTTC
CASSVGRDSYYGYTF
>TRBV5-6|TRBJ2-1|once|.|13
TGTGCCAGCGCTGGAAGCCGGAAGGGTGAGCAGTTCTTC
CASAGSRKGEQFF
>TRBV27|TRBJ2-3|.|.|16
TGTGCCAGCAGTCTAAATTCGCGGATAAGCACAGATACGCAGTATTTT
CASSLNSRISTDTQYF
>TRBV7-8|TRBJ1-2|few|.|13
TGTGCCAGCAGCTTAGGCCAGAACTATGGCTACACCTTC
CASSLGQNYGYTF
>TRBV19|TRBJ1-5|.|.|13
TGTGCCAGTAGTTACAGGCCGAATCAGCCCCAGCATTTT
CASSYRPNQPQHF
>TRBV5-4|TRBJ1-4|.|.|15
TGTGCCAGCAGACACAATCCGGGGTCGAATGAAAAACTGTTTTTT
CASRHNPGSNEKLFF
>TRBV6-5|TRBJ1-6|.|.|14
TGTGCCAGCAGCAAGGAGATCCTGACCTCACCCCTCCACTTT
CASSKEILTSPLHF
>TRBV6-6|TRBJ1-4|.|.|14
TGTGCCAGCAGTTACGGGGGCCAAAATGAAAAACTGTTTTTT
CASSYGGQNEKLFF
>TRBV6-6|TRBJ2-7|.|.|15
TGTGCCAGCAGTTACTCGACTCCCCGAAACTACGAGCAGTACTTC
CASSYSTPRNYEQYF
>TRBV7-6|TRBJ1-4|.|.|14
TGTGCCAGCAGCCGACAGGCCTGGGATGAAAAACTGTTTTTT
CASSRQAWDEKLFF
>TRBV18|TRBJ1-2|.|TRBD1|14
TGTGCCAGCTCACCAGCCTCGGGACAGGATAGCTACACCTTC
CASSPASGQDSYTF
>TRBV11-2|TRBJ1-2|.|TRBD1|14
TGTGCCAGCAGCTTAGGGACAGGGGACTATGGCTACACCTTC
CASSLGTGDYGYTF
>TRBV7-9|TRBJ2-1|.|.|13
TGTGCCAGCAGCTTACACAGGAACAATGAGCAGTTCTTC
CASSLHRNNEQFF
>TRBV12-5|TRBJ1-1|.|.|13
TGTGCTAGTGGTTACAGGGAGGACACTGAAGCTTTCTTT
CASGYREDTEAFF
>TRBV4-3|TRBJ2-5|.|TRBD2|16
TGCGCCAGCAGCCAAGAAGCGGGGGGGGGCCTAGGGTCCCAGTACTTC
CASSQEAGGGLGSQYF
>TRBV5-1|TRBJ2-3|.|TRBD2|15
TGCGCCAGCAGACTCTCGGCGGGAGGCACAGATACGCAGTATTTT
CASRLSAGGTDTQYF
>TRBV7-9|TRBJ2-7|.|.|16
TGTGCCAGCAGCGTAAACCTGGGGGCGATCGGCTACGAGCAGTACTTC
CASSVNLGAIGYEQYF
>TRBV12-5|TRBJ2-7|.|.|13
TGTGCTAGTGTCAAGACAGGAGCCTACGAGCAGTACTTC
CASVKTGAYEQYF
>TRBV4-3|TRBJ1-5|.|.|15
TGCGCCAGCAGCCAAGATCGGGGTCCTCGTCAGCCCCAGCATTTT
CASSQDRGPRQPQHF
>TRBV11-2|TRBJ2-2|.|.|13
TGTGCCAGCAGCCAGAGTAACACCGGGGAGCTGTTTTTT
CASSQSNTGELFF
>TRBV5-1|TRBJ1-5|once|.|15
TGCGCCAGCAGCTTGCTAGGGGTTAGCAATCAGCCCCAGCATTTT
CASSLLGVSNQPQHF
>TRBV16|TRBJ1-3|.|.|15
TGTGCCAGCAGCCACTGGCAGGAGGCTGGAAACACCATATATTTT
CASSHWQEAGNTIYF
>TRBV19|TRBJ1-3|.|.|14
TGTGCCGTCAAAGGGCAGGGGACTGGAAACACCATATATTTT
CAVKGQGTGNTIYF
>TRBV7-9|TRBJ1-5|.|.|13
TGTGCCAGCAGCTTATCCGGGGATCAGCCCCAGCATTTT
CASSLSGDQPQHF
>TRBV7-2|TRBJ1-1|.|.|14
TGTGCCAGCAGCTTCATTGGGGGGGGTACTGAAGCTTTCTTT
CASSFIGGGTEAFF
>TRBV7-8|TRBJ2-3|.|TRBD2|16
TGTGCCAGCAGCTTAGGGGGGACTAGCGGGTGGAATACGCAGTATTTT
CASSLGGTSGWNTQYF
>TRBV6-5|TRBJ1-3|.|.|12
TGTGCCAGCAGTTTGAAGGGAAACACCATATATTTT
CASSLKGNTIYF